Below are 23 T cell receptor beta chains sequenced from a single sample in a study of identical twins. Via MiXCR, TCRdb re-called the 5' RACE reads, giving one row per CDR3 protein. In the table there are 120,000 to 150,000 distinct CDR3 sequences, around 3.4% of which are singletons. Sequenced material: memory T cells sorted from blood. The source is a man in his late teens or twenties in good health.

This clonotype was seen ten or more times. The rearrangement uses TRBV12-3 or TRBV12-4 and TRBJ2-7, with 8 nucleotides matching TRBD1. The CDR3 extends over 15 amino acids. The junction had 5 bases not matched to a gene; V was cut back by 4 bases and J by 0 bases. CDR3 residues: CASSSRTGSSYEQYF. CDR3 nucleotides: TGTGCCAGCAGTTCCAGGACAGGGAGCTCCTACGAGCAGTACTTC.

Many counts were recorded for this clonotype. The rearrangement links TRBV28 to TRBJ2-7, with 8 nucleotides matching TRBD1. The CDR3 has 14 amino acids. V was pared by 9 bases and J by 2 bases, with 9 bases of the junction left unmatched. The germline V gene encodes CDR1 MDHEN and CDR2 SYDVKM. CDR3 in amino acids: CASTPTGAPYEQYF. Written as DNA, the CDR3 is TGTGCCAGTACCCCGACAGGGGCCCCCTACGAGCAGTACTTC.

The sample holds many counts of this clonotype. The DNA of the CDR3 is TGTGCCTGCCGGGGGGGCGGGACTAGCACAGATACGCAGTATTTT. Its translation is CACRGGGTSTDTQYF. The rearrangement joins TRBV30 to TRBJ2-3; TRBD2 matches at 8 bases. Per germline, CDR1 GTSNPN and CDR2 SVGIG (reference sequence). V was clipped by 6 bases and J by 0 bases; unmatched bases: 8. CDR3 length: 15 residues.

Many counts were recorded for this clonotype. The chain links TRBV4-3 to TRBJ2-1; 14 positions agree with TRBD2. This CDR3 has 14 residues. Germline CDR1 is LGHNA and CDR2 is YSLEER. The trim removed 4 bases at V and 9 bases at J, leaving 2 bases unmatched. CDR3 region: CASSRGTSGSEQFF. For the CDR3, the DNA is TGCGCCAGCAGCCGCGGGACTAGCGGGAGTGAGCAGTTCTTC.

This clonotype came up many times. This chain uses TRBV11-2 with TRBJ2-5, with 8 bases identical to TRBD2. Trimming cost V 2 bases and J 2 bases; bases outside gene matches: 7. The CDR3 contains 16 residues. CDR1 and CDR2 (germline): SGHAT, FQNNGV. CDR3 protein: CASSLRGSGTQETQYF. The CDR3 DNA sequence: TGTGCCAGCAGCTTACGTGGTAGCGGGACTCAAGAGACCCAGTACTTC.

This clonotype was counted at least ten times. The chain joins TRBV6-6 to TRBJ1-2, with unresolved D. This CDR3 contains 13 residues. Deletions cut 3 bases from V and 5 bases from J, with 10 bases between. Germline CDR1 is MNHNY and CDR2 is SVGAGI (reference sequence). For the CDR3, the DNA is TGTGCCAGCAGTTATGACCCCCCTTATGGCTACACCTTC. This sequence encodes CASSYDPPYGYTF.

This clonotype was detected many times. CDR3 residues: CASSSYRMMGTEAFF. The CDR3 coding sequence is TGTGCCAGCAGCTCCTACAGGATGATGGGGACTGAAGCTTTCTTT. This chain links TRBV7-8 with TRBJ1-1, with a tentative D call TRBD1 (5 bases). Germline assignment: CDR1 SGHVS and CDR2 FQNEAQ. This CDR3 region has 15 residues. The V gene lost 4 bases and the J gene lost 5 bases, with 17 bases spanning the gap.

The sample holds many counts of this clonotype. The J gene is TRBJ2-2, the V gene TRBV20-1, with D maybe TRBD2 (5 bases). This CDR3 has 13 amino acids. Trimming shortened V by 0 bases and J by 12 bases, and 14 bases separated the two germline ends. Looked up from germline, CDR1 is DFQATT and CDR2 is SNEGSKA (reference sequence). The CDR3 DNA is TGCAGTGCTAGAGATTGGTCCTGGGAGAAGCTGTTTTTT. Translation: CSARDWSWEKLFF.

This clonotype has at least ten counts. The CDR3 spells CASSLGVNEKLFF. The CDR3 DNA reads as TGTGCCAGCAGTTTGGGGGTTAATGAAAAACTGTTTTTT. V and J are TRBV27 and TRBJ1-4, with a tentative D call TRBD1 (5 bases). CDR3 size: 13 residues. The V and J ends lost 3 bases and 4 bases respectively, with 6 bases between them. The V gene's germline CDR1 is MNHEY and CDR2 SMNVEV (reference sequence).

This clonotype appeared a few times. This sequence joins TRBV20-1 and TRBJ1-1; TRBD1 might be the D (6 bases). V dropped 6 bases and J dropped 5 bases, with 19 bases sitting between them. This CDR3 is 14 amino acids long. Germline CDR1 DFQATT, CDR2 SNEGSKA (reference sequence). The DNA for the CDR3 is TGCAGTGCCAAGAGGGGGGGCGCGGTTACTGAAGCTTTCTTT. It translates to CSAKRGGAVTEAFF.

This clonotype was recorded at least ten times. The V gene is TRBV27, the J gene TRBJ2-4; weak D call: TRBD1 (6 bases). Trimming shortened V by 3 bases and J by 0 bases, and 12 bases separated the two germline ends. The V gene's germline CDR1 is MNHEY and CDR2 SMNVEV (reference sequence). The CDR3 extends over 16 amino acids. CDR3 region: CASSFLDSLAKNIQYF. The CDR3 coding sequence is TGTGCCAGCAGTTTCCTGGACAGTCTAGCCAAAAACATTCAGTACTTC.

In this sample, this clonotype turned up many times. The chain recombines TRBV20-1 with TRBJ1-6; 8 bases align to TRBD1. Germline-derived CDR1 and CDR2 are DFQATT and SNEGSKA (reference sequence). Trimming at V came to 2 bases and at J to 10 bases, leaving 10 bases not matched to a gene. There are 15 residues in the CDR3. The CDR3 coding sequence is TGCAGTGCTAGACGGAGGACAGGGCCGAACTCACCCCTCCACTTT. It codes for CSARRRTGPNSPLHF.

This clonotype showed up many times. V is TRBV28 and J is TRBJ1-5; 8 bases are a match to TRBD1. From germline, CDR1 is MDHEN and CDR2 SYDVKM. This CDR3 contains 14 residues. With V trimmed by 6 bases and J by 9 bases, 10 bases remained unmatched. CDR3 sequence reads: CASSLTGAERPQHF. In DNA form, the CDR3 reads TGTGCCAGCAGCCTGACAGGGGCAGAGAGGCCCCAGCATTTT. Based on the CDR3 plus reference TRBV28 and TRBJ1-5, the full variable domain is DVKVTQSSRYLVKRTGEKVFLECVQDMDHENMFWYRQDPGLGLRLIYFSYDVKMKEKGDIPEGYSVSREKKERFSLILESASTNQTSMYLCASSLTGAERPQHFGDGTRLSIL.

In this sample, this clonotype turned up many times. The chain's CDR3 is CASSPPTSRSSYNEQFF. The DNA of the CDR3 is TGTGCCAGCAGCCCTCCGACTAGCCGAAGCTCCTACAATGAGCAGTTCTTC. J is TRBJ2-1 and V is TRBV7-9; 7 nucleotides align to TRBD2. The germline gives CDR1 SEHNR, CDR2 FQNEAQ (reference sequence). The CDR3 spans 17 residues. Trimming took 5 bases from V and 0 from J; bases not matched to a gene: 10.

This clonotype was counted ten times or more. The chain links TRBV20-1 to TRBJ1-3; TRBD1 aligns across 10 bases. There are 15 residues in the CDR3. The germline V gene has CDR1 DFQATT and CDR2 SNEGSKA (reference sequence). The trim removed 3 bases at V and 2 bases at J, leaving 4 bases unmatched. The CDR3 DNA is TGCAGTGCTAGTCCCGGGACAGGGGCTGGAAACACCATATATTTT. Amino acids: CSASPGTGAGNTIYF.

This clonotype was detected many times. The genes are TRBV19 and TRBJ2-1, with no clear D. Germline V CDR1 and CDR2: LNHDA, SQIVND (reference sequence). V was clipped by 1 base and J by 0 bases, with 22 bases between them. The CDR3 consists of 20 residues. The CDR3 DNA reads TGTGCCAGTAGTATAGGACCCCCTCAGGTTCGGGTCAGCTCCTACAATGAGCAGTTCTTC. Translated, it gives CASSIGPPQVRVSSYNEQFF. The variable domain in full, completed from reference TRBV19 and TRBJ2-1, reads DGGITQSPKYLFRKEGQNVTLSCEQNLNHDAMYWYRQDPGQGLRLIYYSQIVNDFQKGDIAEGYSVSREKKESFPLTVTSAQKNPTAFYLCASSIGPPQVRVSSYNEQFFGPGTRLTVL.

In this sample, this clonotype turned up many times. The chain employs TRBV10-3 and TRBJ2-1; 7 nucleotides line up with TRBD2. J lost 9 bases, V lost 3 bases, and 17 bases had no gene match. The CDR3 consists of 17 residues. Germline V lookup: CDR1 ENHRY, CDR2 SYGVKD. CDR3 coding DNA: TGTGCCATCAGTGATCCGGGACTAAACTCGCTTAGCGGTGAGCAGTTCTTC. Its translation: CAISDPGLNSLSGEQFF.

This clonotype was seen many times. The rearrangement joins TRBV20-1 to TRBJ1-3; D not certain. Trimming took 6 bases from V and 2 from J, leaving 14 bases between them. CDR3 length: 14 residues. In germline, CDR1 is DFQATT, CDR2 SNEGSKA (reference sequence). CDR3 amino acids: CSARRLGPGNTIYF. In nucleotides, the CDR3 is TGCAGTGCCAGGCGGCTAGGCCCTGGAAACACCATATATTTT.

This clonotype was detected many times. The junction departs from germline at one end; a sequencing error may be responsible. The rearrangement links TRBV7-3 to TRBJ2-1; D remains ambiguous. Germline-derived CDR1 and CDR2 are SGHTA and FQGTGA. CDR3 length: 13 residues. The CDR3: CASSVTWSNEQFF. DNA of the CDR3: TGTGCCAGCAGCGTAACGTGGTCGAATGAGCAGTTCTTC.

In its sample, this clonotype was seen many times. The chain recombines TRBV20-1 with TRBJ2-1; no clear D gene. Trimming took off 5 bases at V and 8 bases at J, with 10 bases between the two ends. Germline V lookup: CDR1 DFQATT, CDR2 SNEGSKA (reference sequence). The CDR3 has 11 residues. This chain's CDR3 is CSAPFPDEQFF. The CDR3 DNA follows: TGCAGTGCTCCCTTTCCGGATGAGCAGTTCTTC.

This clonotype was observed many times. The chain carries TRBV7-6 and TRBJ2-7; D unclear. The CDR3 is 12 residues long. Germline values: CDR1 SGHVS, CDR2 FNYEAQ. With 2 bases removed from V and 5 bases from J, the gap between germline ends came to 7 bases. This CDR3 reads CASSLRHDEQYF. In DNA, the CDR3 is TGTGCCAGCAGCTTAAGACACGACGAGCAGTACTTC.

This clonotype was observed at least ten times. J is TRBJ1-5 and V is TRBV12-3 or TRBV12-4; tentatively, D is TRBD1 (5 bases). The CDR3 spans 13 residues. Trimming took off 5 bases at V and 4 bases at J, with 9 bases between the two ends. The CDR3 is CASSMGRNQPQHF. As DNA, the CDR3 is TGTGCCAGCAGTATGGGGCGGAATCAGCCCCAGCATTTT.

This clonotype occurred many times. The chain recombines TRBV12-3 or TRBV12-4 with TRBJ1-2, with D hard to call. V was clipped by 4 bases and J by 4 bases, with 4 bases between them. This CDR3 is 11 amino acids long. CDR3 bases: TGTGCCAGCAGTTCCCGCTATGGCTACACCTTC. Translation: CASSSRYGYTF.